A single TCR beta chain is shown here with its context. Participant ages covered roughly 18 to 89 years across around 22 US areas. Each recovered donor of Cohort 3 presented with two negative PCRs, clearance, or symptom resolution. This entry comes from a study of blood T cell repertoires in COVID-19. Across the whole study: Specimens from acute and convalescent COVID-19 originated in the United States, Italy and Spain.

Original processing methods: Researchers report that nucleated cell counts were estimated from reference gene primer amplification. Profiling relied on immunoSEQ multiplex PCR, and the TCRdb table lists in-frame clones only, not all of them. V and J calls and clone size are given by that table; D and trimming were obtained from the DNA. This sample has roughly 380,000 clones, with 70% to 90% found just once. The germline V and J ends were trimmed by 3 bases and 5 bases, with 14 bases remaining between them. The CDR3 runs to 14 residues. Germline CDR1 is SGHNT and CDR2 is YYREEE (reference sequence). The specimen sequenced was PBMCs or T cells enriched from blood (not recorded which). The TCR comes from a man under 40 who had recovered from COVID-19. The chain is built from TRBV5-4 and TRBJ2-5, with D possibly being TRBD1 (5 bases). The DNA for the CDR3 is TGTGCCAGCAGCTCCAGCCAGGGTAGCGAGACCCAGTACTTC. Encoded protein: CASSSSQGSETQYF.